This T cell receptor beta chain appears in the sequencing data of a study of regulatory T cells in long-lasting Graves disease. Researchers made TCR beta libraries by using iRepertoire HTBI primers and running Arm-PCR on CDR3 regions. TCRdb processed the multiplex PCR reads anew with MiXCR; each CDR3 protein has one entry. The table includes 400,000 or so distinct CDR3 sequences, about 20% detected once. The time point here: persistent/refractory GD, antithyroid drugs over 5 years with positive TRAb. PBMCs provided the RNA from which the TCR library was made. Criteria from the American Thyroid Association guidelines were applied to diagnose Graves' disease. Material: peripheral blood mononuclear cells (PBMCs), obtained when the disease was refractory, from a patient treated with antithyroid drugs. This clonotype originated in a female donor with Graves disease.

The CDR3, as DNA: TGCAGTGCTAGAGCCTGGACTAGCGATGAGACCCAGTACTTC. Its translation: CSARAWTSDETQYF. The chain recombines TRBV20-1 with TRBJ2-5; TRBD2 matches 9 bases. The CDR3 length is 14 residues. J gave up 5 bases and V 1 base, and 5 bases lay outside the gene matches. Germline V gene lookup returns CDR1 DFQATT and CDR2 SNEGSKA (reference sequence).